Detailed here is one T cell receptor (beta chain). This specimen comes from a study of OX40 agonist ivuxolimab in advanced cancers. The table came from immunoSEQ multiplex PCR; TCRdb's copy has only in-frame clones and leaves some out. In the table there are around 80,000 clones, 65% to 85% of which are singletons. Germline V gene lookup returns CDR1 SGHTA and CDR2 FQGNSA. V lost 1 base and J lost 2, with 9 bases in between. The length of the CDR3 is 14 residues. The sequence was obtained from an adult with an advanced solid tumor such as melanoma, head and neck, liver or kidney cancer. Sequencing was performed on CD4+ or CD8+ T cells sorted from blood, taken in a trial of the OX40 agonist ivuxolimab. The rearrangement uses TRBV7-2 and TRBJ2-7; unclear D gene. CDR3 residues: CASSLGLRTYEQYF. The CDR3, as DNA: TGTGCCAGCAGCTTAGGGTTGAGAACCTACGAGCAGTACTTC.